This TCR beta chain was found in a study of blood T cell repertoires in COVID-19 (dated by TCRdb to about 2020). General notes on the study: Collaborator samples came from the United States, Italy and Spain and covered acute and convalescent phases of COVID-19. A freely available public database, intended as a resource for researchers studying the immune response to SARS-CoV-2, is where the repertoires were released. A de-identified subject ID, COVID-19 status, age in years and sex were almost always included in the sample metadata. HLA class I and class II types, where available, came from metadata supplied by the sample provider rather than from assay-based typing. The samples were drawn from the first 160 participants of the ongoing ImmuneRACE study and from more than 1,000 subjects provided by 6 global collaborators. The prospective study material was composed of cDNA or gDNA derived from T cells, B-cell-depleted T cells, or PBMCs. Subjects who had been exposed to COVID-19, were actively infected with it, or had recovered from it provided the deeply sampled blood TCRbeta repertoires that made up the dataset. What the work shows at the level of the full study, not this receptor alone: The amount of clinical and demographic metadata varied by source and participant and was provided uncurated.

A word on this clone: Its antigen specificity is not known. Per-base qualities were not stored, and no clone one base away is much larger.

Collaborating institutions collected whole blood in K2EDTA tubes following their own protocols. Collaborator samples were shipped for TCRbeta analysis as frozen whole blood, isolated PBMCs, or DNA extracted from either sample type. V lost 7 bases and J lost 3 bases; the stretch between them is 17 bases long. Its CDR3 holds 15 amino acids, cysteine through phenylalanine. Just CDR3 DNA is preserved here, 45 bases in frame from base 1. CDR1 and CDR2, looked up from the germline V gene (reference sequence), are MNHNY and SVGAGI. TCRbeta CDR3 regions were amplified from genomic DNA by means of the immunoSEQ Assay, a bias-controlled multiplex PCR. The published analysis was carried out like this. The number of nucleated cells in each sample was estimated by amplification of reference gene primers within the assay. To quantify the absolute abundance of each unique TCRbeta CDR3 rearrangement, sequence reads were collapsed and filtered. For each sample, productive Simpson clonality was calculated as the square root of Simpson's diversity index across productive rearrangements. TCRdb retrieved this table from immuneACCESS and kept in-frame rearrangements only. Not all clones are present; in checked studies, unresolved V genes account for under half, and no reason is known for the remainder. V and J calls and clone size come straight from that table; D and trimming were deduced from the DNA. This sample gives 130,000 to 150,000 clones in total; around 80% of them show up just once. Roughly 8.3% of the sample rests with the top ten.

The sample taken for sequencing was peripheral blood. The chain uses TRBV6-6 and TRBJ2-3; a weak D assignment points to TRBD2 (6 bases agree). The receptor's source is an elderly woman in a cohort sampled during active or convalescent COVID-19. Here the CDR3 is given as CASTYRWGRTDTQYF. The nucleotide sequence is given as TGTGCCAGCACCTACCGGTGGGGGAGGACAGATACGCAGTATTTT.